The rows below give T cell receptor beta chains drawn from one sample of a study of blood T cell repertoires in COVID-19. Data came from immunoSEQ multiplex PCR; TCRdb stores just in-frame clones and leaves some out. The sample records some 220,000 clones, about nine tenths being singletons. Specimen: PBMCs or T cells enriched from blood (not recorded which). These receptors all come from a woman in her 30s who had recovered from COVID-19. CDR3s include the opening cysteine and the closing phenylalanine or tryptophan. The D gene is left open where the match is weak. The size entry is marked missing in some rows and otherwise reads once, few, many or a size class.

size | D | J | V | DNA | CDR3
- | TRBD1 | TRBJ1-3 | TRBV7-9 | TGTGCCAGCAGCAACAGGGGATATGATGGAAACACCATATATTTT | CASSNRGYDGNTIYF
few | TRBD1 | TRBJ2-7 | TRBV4-3 | TGCGCCAGCAGCCAAGATCCGACAGGGGACGAGCAGTACTTC | CASSQDPTGDEQYF
- | TRBD2 | TRBJ2-3 | TRBV4-2 | TGTGCCAGTCGACTAGCGGGGACCACAGATACGCAGTATTTT | CASRLAGTTDTQYF
- | - | TRBJ1-6 | TRBV4-1 | TGCGCCAGCAGCCGAGTTACTCGGACAGCCACTACCTATAATTCACCCCTCCACTTT | CASSRVTRTATTYNSPLHF
- | - | TRBJ2-3 | TRBV5-4 | TGTGCCAGCAGCTTATCTAGTGTTAGCACAGATACGCAGTATTTT | CASSLSSVSTDTQYF
many | TRBD1 | TRBJ2-2 | TRBV6-4 | TGTGCCAGCAGCGCACAGGGGCCCGAGAACACCGGGGAGCTGTTTTTT | CASSAQGPENTGELFF
- | - | TRBJ1-2 | TRBV7-2 | TGTGCCAGCAGCTTAGAGGGGCTTAGAACGGTTGGCTACACCTTC | CASSLEGLRTVGYTF
- | TRBD2 | TRBJ2-1 | TRBV10-2 | TGCGCCAGCAGGTTAGCGGGGGGTTACAATGAGCAGTTCTTC | CASRLAGGYNEQFF
- | TRBD2 | TRBJ2-3 | TRBV3-1/TRBV3-2 | TGTGCCAGCAGTCCACTAGCGGGGGGGCCTTGGGATACGCAGTATTTT | CASSPLAGGPWDTQYF
- | TRBD2 | TRBJ2-1 | TRBV4-3 | TGCGCCAGCAGCCTTCGGACTAGCGGCTTCTCCTACAATGAGCAGTTCTTC | CASSLRTSGFSYNEQFF
- | - | TRBJ2-5 | TRBV14 | TGTGCCAGCAGCCAAGATCGGTTTCGAGCAGCGACTCAAGAGACCCAGTACTTC | CASSQDRFRAATQETQYF
- | - | TRBJ2-5 | TRBV29-1 | TGCAGCGTTGTCACAGTGTACCAAGAGACCCAGTACTTC | CSVVTVYQETQYF
- | TRBD1 | TRBJ2-7 | TRBV6-5 | TGTGCCAGCAGAGACAGGGGGCAGGGCGAGCAGTACTTC | CASRDRGQGEQYF
- | - | TRBJ1-1 | TRBV28 | TGTGCCAGCAGCCTCAACAGGGTCTCTGAAGCTTTCTTT | CASSLNRVSEAFF
- | - | TRBJ2-1 | TRBV19 | TGTGCCAGTAGTATGCGCGCAGGCAATGAGCAGTTCTTC | CASSMRAGNEQFF
- | - | TRBJ1-1 | TRBV7-9 | TGTGCCAGCAGCCCTACAGGAAAACTTGAAGCTTTCTTT | CASSPTGKLEAFF
once | - | TRBJ1-1 | TRBV27 | TGTGCCAGCATAGGTGGGGCGGGGACTGAAGCTTTCTTT | CASIGGAGTEAFF
- | - | TRBJ1-4 | TRBV7-9 | TGTGCCAGCAGCTTAGGGTATGAGGGCCCCTTAGGTGAAAAACTGTTTTTT | CASSLGYEGPLGEKLFF
- | - | TRBJ2-3 | TRBV5-1 | TGCGCCAGCAGCTCCACAGGGGGGGCTGGTAGCACAGATACGCAGTATTTT | CASSSTGGAGSTDTQYF
- | - | TRBJ2-2 | TRBV9 | TGTGCCAGCAGCGTCCTACAGGCCAACATGAACACCGGGGAGCTGTTTTTT | CASSVLQANMNTGELFF
- | - | TRBJ2-3 | TRBV5-4 | TGTGCCAGCAGCTTGGGGCCGAGCACAGATACGCAGTATTTT | CASSLGPSTDTQYF
- | TRBD2 | TRBJ2-5 | TRBV3-1/TRBV3-2 | TGTGCCAGCAGCCAAGGGCTAGCGGGGGCACAAGAGACCCAGTACTTC | CASSQGLAGAQETQYF
- | TRBD1 | TRBJ2-3 | TRBV5-8 | TGTGCCACCGGGCCGGGACAGGGGTTCACAGATACGCAGTATTTT | CATGPGQGFTDTQYF
- | - | TRBJ1-2 | TRBV7-2 | TGTGCCAGCAGCCCTGGGCCCACTCCGGGAGGCTACACCTTC | CASSPGPTPGGYTF
- | TRBD1 | TRBJ1-2 | TRBV29-1 | TGCAGCGTTGAGGTGGTAGGGGGCTGGAAGGGCTACACCTTC | CSVEVVGGWKGYTF
- | - | TRBJ1-1 | TRBV19 | TGTGCCAGCGTCGGGGGGAGCACTGAAGCTTTCTTT | CASVGGSTEAFF
- | TRBD2 | TRBJ2-1 | TRBV7-3 | TGTGCCAGCAGCCCTCTAGCGGGGCCCTACAATGAGCAGTTCTTC | CASSPLAGPYNEQFF
- | - | TRBJ1-6 | TRBV11-2 | TGTGCCAGCAGCTTAAGTCACAGGGAGTCACCCCTCCACTTT | CASSLSHRESPLHF
- | TRBD1 | TRBJ1-1 | TRBV10-3 | TGTGCCATCAGTGACCGGACAGGCCGGGACACTGAAGCTTTCTTT | CAISDRTGRDTEAFF